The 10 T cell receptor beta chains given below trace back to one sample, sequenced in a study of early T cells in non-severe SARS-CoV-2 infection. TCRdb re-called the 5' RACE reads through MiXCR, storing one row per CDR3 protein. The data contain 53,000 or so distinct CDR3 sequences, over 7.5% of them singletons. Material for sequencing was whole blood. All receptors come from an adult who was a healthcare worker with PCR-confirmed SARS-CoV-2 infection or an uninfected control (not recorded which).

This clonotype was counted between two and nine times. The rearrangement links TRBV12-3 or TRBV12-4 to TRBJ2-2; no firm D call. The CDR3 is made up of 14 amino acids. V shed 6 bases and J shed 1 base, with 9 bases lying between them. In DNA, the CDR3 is TGTGCCAGCAGCCGTACCCAGAACACCGGGGAGCTGTTTTTT. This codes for CASSRTQNTGELFF.

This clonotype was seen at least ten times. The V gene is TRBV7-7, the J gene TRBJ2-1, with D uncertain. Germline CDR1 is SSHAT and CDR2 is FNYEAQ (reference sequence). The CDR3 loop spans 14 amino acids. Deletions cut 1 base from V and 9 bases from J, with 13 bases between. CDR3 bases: TGTGCCAGCAGCTTAGTTCCTAGTTCGGGTGAGCAGTTCTTC. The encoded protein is CASSLVPSSGEQFF.

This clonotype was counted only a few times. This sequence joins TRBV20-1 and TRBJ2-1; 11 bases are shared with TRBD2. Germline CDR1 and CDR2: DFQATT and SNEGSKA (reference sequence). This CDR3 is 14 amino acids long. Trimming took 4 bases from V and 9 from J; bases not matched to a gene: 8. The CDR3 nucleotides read TGCAGTGCTATAGGTAGCGGGAGGGAGGCTGAGCAGTTCTTC. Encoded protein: CSAIGSGREAEQFF.

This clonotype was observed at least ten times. CDR3 residues: CASSLSLSRGELFF. For the CDR3, the DNA is TGTGCCAGCAGCTTGAGTCTCAGTCGAGGGGAGCTGTTTTTT. The chain employs TRBV7-9 and TRBJ2-2, with D unclear. CDR1 is SEHNR, CDR2 FQNEAQ, per germline (reference sequence). This CDR3 comprises 14 residues. V was trimmed by 3 bases and J by 8 bases, leaving 13 bases between them.

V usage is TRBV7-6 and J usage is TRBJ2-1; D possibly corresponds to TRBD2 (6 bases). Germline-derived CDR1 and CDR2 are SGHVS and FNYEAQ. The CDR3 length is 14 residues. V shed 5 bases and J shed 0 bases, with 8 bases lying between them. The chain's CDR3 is CASSTGSSYNEQFF. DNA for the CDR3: TGTGCCAGCAGCACCGGGAGCTCCTACAATGAGCAGTTCTTC. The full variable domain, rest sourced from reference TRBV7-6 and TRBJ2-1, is GAGVSQSPRYKVTKRGQDVALRCDPISGHVSLYWYRQALGQGPEFLTYFNYEAQQDKSGLPNDRFSAERPEGSISTLTIQRTEQRDSAMYRCASSTGSSYNEQFFGPGTRLTVL.

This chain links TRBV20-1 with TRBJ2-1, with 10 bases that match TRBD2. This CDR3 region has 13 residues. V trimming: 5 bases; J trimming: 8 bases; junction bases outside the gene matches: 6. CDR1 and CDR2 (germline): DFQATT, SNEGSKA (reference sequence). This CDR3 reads CSAPASGSDEQFF. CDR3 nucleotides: TGCAGTGCTCCTGCTAGCGGGAGTGATGAGCAGTTCTTC.

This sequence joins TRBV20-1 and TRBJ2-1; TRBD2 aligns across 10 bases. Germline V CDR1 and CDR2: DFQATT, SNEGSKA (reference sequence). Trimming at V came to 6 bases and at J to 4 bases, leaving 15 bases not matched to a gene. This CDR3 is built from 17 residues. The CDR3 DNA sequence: TGCAGTGCCCCTAAAGGACTAGCGGTTACGGTGTACAATGAGCAGTTCTTC. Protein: CSAPKGLAVTVYNEQFF.

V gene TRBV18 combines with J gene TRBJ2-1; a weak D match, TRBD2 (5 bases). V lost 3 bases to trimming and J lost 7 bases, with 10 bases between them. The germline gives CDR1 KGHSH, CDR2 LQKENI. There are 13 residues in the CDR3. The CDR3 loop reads CASSPGWENEQFF. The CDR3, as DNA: TGTGCCAGCTCACCGGGCTGGGAGAATGAGCAGTTCTTC.

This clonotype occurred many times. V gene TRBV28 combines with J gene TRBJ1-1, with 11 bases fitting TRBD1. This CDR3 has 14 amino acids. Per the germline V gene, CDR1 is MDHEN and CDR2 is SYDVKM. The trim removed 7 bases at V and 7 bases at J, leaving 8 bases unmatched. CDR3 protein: CASTTGTGGYEAFF. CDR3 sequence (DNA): TGTGCCAGCACCACCGGGACAGGGGGTTATGAAGCTTTCTTT.

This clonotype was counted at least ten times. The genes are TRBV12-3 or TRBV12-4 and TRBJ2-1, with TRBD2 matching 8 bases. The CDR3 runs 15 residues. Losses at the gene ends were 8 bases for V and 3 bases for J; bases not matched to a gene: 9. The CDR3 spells CASLSRGGYYNEQFF. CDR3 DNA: TGTGCCAGCTTATCCCGGGGGGGCTACTACAATGAGCAGTTCTTC.